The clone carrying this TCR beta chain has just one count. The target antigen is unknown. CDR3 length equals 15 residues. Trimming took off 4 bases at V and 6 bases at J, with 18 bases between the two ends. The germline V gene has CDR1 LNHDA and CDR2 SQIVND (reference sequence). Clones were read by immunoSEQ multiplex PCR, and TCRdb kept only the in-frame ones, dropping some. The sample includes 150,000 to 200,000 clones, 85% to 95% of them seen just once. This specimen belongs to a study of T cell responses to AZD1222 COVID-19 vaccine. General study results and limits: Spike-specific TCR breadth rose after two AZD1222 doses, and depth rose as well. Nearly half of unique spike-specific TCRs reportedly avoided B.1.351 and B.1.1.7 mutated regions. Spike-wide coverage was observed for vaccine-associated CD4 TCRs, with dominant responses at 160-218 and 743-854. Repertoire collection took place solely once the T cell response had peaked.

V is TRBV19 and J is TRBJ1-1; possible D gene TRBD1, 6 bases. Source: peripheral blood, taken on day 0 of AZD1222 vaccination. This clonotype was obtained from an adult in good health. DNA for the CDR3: TGTGCCAGTAGTACGGTCGGGGGGCCCGTCGCTGAAGCTTTCTTT. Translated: CASSTVGGPVAEAFF.